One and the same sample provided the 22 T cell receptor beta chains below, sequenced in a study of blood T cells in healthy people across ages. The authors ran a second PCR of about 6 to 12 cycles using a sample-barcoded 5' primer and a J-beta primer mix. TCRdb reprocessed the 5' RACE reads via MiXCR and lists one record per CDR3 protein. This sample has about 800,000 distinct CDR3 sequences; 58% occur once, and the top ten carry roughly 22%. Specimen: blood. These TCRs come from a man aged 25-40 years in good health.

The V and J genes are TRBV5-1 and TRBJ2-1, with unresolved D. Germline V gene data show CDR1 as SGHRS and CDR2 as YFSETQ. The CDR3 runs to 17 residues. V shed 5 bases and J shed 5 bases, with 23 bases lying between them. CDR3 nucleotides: TGCGCCAGCAGACTAAACCCGGTTGGGGTAGTTAACAATGAGCAGTTCTTC. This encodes CASRLNPVGVVNNEQFF.

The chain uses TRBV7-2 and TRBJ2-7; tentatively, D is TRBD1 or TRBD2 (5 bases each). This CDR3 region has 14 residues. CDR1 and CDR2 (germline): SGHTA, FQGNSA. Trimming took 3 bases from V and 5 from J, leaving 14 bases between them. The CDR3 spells CASSFLLGVHEQYF. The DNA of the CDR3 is TGTGCCAGCAGCTTCCTGTTGGGGGTCCACGAGCAGTACTTC.

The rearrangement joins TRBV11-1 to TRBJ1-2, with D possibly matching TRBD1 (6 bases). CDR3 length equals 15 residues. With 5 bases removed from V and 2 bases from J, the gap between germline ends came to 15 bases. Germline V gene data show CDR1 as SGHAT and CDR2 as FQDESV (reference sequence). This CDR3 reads CASSPLRGSNYGYTF. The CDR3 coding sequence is TGTGCCAGCAGCCCTCTCAGGGGTTCGAACTATGGCTACACCTTC.

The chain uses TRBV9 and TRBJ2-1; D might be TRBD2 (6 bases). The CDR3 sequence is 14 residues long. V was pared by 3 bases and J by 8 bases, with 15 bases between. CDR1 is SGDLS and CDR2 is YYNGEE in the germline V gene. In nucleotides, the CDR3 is TGTGCCAGCAGCGGTAGCCCGGGGGTGGATGAGCAGTTCTTC. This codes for CASSGSPGVDEQFF.

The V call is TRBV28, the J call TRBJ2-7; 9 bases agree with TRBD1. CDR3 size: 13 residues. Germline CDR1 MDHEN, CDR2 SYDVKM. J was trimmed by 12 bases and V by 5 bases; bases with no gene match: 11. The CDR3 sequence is CASSVPGQGNLYF. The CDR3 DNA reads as TGTGCCAGCAGTGTCCCGGGACAGGGAAATCTGTACTTC.

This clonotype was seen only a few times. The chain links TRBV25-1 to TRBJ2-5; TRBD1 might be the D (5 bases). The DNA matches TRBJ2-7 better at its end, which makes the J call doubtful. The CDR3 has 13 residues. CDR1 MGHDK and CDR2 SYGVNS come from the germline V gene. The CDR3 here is CASSQGRQGEQYF. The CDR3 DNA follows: TGTGCCAGCTCTCAAGGCAGGCAGGGCGAGCAGTACTTC.

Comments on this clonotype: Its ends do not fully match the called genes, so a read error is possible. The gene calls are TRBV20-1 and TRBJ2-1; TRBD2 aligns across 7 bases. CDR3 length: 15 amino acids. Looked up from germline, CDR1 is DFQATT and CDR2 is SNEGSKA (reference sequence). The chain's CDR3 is CSATTASGNGNEQFF. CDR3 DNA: TGCAGTGCTACCACCGCCAGCGGGAACGGCAATGAGCAATTCTTC.

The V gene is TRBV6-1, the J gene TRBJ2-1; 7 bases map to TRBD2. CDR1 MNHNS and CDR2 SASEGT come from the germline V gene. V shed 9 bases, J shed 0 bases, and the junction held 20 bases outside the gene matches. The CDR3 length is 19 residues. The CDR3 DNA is TGTGCCAGAAAACGGGACTATGGCCCAATTCTGAGCTCCTACAATGAGCAGTTCTTC. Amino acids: CARKRDYGPILSSYNEQFF.

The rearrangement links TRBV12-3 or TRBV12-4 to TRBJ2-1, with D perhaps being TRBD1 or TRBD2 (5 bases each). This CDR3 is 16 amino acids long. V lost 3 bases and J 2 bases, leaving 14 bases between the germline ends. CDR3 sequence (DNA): TGTGCCAGCAGTTTTCTTATGGGACCCACCTACAATGAGCAGTTCTTC. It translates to CASSFLMGPTYNEQFF.

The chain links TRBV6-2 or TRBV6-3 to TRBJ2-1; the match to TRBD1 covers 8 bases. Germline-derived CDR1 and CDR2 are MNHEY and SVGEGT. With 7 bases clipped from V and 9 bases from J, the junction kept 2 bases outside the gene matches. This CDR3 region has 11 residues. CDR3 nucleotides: TGTGCCAGCAACCAGGGGGCTGAGCAGTTCTTC. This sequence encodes CASNQGAEQFF.

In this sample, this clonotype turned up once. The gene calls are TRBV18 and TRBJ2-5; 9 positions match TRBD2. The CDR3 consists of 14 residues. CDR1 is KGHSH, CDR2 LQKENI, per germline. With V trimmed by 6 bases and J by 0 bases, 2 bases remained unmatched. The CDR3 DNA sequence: TGTGCCAGCTCGCGGGAGGGACACCAAGAGACCCAGTACTTC. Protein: CASSREGHQETQYF.

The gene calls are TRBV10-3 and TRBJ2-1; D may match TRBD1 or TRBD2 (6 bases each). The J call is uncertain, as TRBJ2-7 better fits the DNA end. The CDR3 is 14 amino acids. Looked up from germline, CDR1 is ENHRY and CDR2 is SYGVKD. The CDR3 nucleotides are TGTGCCATCAGGGTGGGGGGCCCTGACTACGAGCAGTACTTC. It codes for CAIRVGGPDYEQYF.

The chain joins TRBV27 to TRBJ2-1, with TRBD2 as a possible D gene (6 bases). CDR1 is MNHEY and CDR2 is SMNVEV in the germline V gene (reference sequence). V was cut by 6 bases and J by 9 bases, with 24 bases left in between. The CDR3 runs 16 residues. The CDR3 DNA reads TGTGCCAGCAGCGAGGAGGTCGGACTATGGGCTGGTGAGCAGTTCTTC. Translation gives CASSEEVGLWAGEQFF.

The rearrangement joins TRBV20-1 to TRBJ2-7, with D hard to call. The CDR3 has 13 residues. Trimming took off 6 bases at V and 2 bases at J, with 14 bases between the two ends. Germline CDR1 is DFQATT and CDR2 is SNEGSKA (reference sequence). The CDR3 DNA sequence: TGCAGTGCGAGGCCTCTGGTCACCTACGAGCAGTACTTC. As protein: CSARPLVTYEQYF.

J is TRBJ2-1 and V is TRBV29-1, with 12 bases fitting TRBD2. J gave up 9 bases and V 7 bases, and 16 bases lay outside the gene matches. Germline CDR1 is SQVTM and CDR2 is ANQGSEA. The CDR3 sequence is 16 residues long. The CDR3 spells CSAGLAGASTYGEQFF. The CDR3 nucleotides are TGCAGCGCGGGACTAGCGGGCGCTTCAACCTACGGTGAGCAGTTCTTC.

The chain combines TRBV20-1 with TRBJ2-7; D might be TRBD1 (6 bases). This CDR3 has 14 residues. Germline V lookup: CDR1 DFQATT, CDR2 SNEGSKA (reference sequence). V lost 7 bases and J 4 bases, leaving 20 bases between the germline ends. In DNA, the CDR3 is TGCAGTGTATCGGAGAGGGGGTTTCGGTACGAGCAGTACTTC. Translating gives CSVSERGFRYEQYF.

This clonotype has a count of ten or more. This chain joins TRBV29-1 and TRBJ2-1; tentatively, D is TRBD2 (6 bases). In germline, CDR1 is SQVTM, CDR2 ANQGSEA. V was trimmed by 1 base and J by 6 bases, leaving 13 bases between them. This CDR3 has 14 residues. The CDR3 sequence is CSVEGAGRRNEQFF. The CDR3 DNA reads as TGCAGCGTTGAAGGAGCAGGGAGGCGCAATGAGCAGTTCTTC.

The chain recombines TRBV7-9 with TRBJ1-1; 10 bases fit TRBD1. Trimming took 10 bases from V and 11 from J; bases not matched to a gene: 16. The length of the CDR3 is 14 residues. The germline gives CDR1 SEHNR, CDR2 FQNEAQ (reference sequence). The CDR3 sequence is CANELPGQGIMAFF. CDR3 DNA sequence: TGTGCCAACGAACTACCGGGACAGGGGATTATGGCTTTCTTT.

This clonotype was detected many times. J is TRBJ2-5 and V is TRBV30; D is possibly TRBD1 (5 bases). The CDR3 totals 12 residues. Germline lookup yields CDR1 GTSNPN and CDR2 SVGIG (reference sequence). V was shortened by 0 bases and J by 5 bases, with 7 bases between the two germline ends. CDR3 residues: CAWSVQVETQYF. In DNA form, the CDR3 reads TGTGCCTGGAGTGTACAGGTGGAGACCCAGTACTTC. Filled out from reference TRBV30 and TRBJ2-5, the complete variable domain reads SQTIHQWPATLVQPVGSPLSLECTVEGTSNPNLYWYRQAAGRGLQLLFYSVGIGQISSEVPQNLSASRPQDRQFILSSKKLLLSDSGFYLCAWSVQVETQYFGPGTRLLVL.

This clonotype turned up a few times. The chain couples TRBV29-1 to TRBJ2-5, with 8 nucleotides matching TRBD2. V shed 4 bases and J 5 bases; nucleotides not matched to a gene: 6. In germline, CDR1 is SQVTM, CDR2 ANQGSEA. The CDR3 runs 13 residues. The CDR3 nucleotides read TGCAGCGTTGTAACAGCGGGAGCGGAGACCCAGTACTTC. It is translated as CSVVTAGAETQYF.

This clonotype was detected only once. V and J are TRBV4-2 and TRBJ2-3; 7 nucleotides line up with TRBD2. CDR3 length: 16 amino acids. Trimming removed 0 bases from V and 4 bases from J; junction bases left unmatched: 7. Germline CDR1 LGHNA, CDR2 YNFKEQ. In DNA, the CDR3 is TGTGCCAGCAGCCAAGAGGCAGCGGGGTGGCCAGATACGCAGTATTTT. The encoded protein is CASSQEAAGWPDTQYF.

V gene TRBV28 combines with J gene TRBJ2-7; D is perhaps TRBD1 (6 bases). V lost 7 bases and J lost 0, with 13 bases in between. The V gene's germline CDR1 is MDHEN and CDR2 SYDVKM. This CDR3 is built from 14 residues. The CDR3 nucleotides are TGTGCCAGCATTAAACAGGGATTCTCCTACGAGCAGTACTTC. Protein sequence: CASIKQGFSYEQYF.